This T cell receptor (beta chain) was identified in a study of blood T cell repertoires in COVID-19. Study-level background: The origin of the acute and convalescent COVID-19 samples was the United States, Italy and Spain. Sample material is recorded as cDNA or gDNA derived from T cells, B-cell-depleted T cells, or PBMCs.

Germline V CDR1 and CDR2: MNHNS, SASEGT. This CDR3 contains 14 residues. With 3 bases clipped from V and 4 bases from J, the junction kept 4 bases outside the gene matches. Clones were read by immunoSEQ multiplex PCR, and TCRdb kept only the in-frame ones, dropping some. Among approximately 17,000 clones listed, roughly 87% were seen once. This TCR derives from a human donor in a cohort sampled during active COVID-19. The chain uses TRBV6-1 and TRBJ2-5, with 8 bases aligning to TRBD2. Sequenced sample: peripheral blood. CDR3 loop: CASSEAGGRETQYF. CDR3 bases: TGTGCCAGCAGTGAGGCGGGGGGACGAGAGACCCAGTACTTC.